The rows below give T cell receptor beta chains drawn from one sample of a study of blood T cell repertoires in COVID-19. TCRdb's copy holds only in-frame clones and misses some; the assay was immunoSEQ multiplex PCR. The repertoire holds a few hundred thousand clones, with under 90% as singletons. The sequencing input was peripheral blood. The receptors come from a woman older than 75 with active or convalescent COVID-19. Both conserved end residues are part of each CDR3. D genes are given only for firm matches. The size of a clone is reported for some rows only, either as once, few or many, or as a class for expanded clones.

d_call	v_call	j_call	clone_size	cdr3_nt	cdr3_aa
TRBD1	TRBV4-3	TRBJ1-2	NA	TGCGCCAGCAGCCAAGATCAATCGGGACAGGGCTATGGCTACACCTTC	CASSQDQSGQGYGYTF
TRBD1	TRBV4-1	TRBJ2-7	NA	TGCGCCAGCAGCCTGGGACAGGGATCCTACGAGCAGTACTTC	CASSLGQGSYEQYF
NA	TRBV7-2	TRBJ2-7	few	TGTGCCAGCAGCTCGATGATAGCGGCTGGCGGCGAGCAGTACTTC	CASSSMIAAGGEQYF
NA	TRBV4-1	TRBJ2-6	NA	TGCGCCAGCAGCCAAGAACCCCGCGCTGGGGCCAACGTCCTGACTTTC	CASSQEPRAGANVLTF
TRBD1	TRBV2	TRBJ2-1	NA	TGTGCCACGAAACGGGACAGGGCCTACAATGAGCAGTTCTTC	CATKRDRAYNEQFF
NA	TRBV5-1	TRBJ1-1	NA	TGCGCCAGCAGCTTGTCACAGGGAGTAGTAGTGGCTTTCTTT	CASSLSQGVVVAFF
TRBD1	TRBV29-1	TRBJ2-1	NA	TGCAGCGTTGAACCCCTGACAGGGGAGGACAATGAGCAGTTCTTC	CSVEPLTGEDNEQFF
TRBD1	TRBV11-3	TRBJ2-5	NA	TGTGCCAGCAGCTTAGTCTTCGGGACAGGGAGCAAAGAGACCCAGTACTTC	CASSLVFGTGSKETQYF
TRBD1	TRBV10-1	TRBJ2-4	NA	TGCGCCAGCAGTGACTCGGACCAGGACAGGGATGGTACCAAAAACATTCAGTACTTC	CASSDSDQDRDGTKNIQYF
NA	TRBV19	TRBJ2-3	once	TGTGCCAGTAGAGTGACAGGAACAACAGATACGCAGTATTTT	CASRVTGTTDTQYF
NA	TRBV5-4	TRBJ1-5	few	TGTGCCAGCAGCTTCCCCTACCGGGGCAATCAGCCCCAGCATTTT	CASSFPYRGNQPQHF
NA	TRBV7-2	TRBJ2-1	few	TGTGCCAGCAGCTTATCTACGTCGGGAGGGGGCTATGAGCAGTTCTTC	CASSLSTSGGGYEQFF
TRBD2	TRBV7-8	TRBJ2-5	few	TGTGCCAGCAGCTTAGCGACTAGCGGGGGGGAAGAGACCCAGTACTTC	CASSLATSGGEETQYF
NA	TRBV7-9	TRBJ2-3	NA	TGTGCCAGCAGCCTACTGGGAGACACAGATACGCAGTATTTT	CASSLLGDTDTQYF
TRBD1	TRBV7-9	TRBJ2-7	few	TGTGCCAGCAGCCCCACAGGGGGACCCTACGAGCAGTACTTC	CASSPTGGPYEQYF
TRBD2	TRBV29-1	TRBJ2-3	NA	TGCAGCGTTGAAGTTTTCCCTAGCGGGGATATCACAGATACGCAGTATTTT	CSVEVFPSGDITDTQYF
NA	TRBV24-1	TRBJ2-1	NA	TGTGCCACCAGTGATGTCCCGGGACTGAGCAATGAGCAGTTCTTC	CATSDVPGLSNEQFF
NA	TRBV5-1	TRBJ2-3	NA	TGCGCCAGCAGACGCCTAGCGAGTAGCACAGATACGCAGTATTTT	CASRRLASSTDTQYF
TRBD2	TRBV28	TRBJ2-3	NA	TGTGCCAGCAGTTTTAGTCGAACTAGCGGGGGGAGCACAGATACGCAGTATTTT	CASSFSRTSGGSTDTQYF
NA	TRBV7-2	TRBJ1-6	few	TGTGCCAGCAGCTTTCGGACAGCCCCTTTGGGATTCACCCTCCACTTT	CASSFRTAPLGFTLHF
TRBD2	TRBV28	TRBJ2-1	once	TGTGCCAGCAGTTTGGCAGGGACTAGCGCCCTCGATGAGCAGTTCTTC	CASSLAGTSALDEQFF
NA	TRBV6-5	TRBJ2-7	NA	TGTGCCAGCAGTTACTCAAGGGGTGGCTCCTACGAGCAGTACTTC	CASSYSRGGSYEQYF
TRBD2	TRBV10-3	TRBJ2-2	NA	TGTGCCATCAGTGATAGGACTAGCGGAGCATGGGGCACCGGGGAGCTGTTTTTT	CAISDRTSGAWGTGELFF
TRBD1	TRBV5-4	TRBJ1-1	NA	TGTGCCAGCAGCTTGGAAAGGGACGGACAGGTCGGTGCTTTCTTT	CASSLERDGQVGAFF
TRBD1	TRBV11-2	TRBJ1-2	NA	TGTGCCAGCACCCTACAGGGGAACTATGGCTACACCTTC	CASTLQGNYGYTF
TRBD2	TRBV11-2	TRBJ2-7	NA	TGTGCCAGCAGCTTAGCCGGAGGGCTAGCGGGCCGAGAGCAGTACTTC	CASSLAGGLAGREQYF
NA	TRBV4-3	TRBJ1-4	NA	TGCGCCAGCAGCCAAGAAGGGGGGGGAGGTGAAAAACTGTTTTTT	CASSQEGGGGEKLFF
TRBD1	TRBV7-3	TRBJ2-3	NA	TGTGCCAGCAGCTACAGGGGTTTAGTGGCAGATACGCAGTATTTT	CASSYRGLVADTQYF
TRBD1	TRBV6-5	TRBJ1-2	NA	TGTGCCAGCAGTTATGAGGACAGGGGGCTTCCCTATGGCTACACCTTC	CASSYEDRGLPYGYTF
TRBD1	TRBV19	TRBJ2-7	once	TGTGCCAGTAGTATCGCCGGGACAGGGAACTACGAGCAGTACTTC	CASSIAGTGNYEQYF
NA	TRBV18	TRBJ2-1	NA	TGTGCCAGCTCACCAAGCAGGGAAGGTGAGCAGTTCTTC	CASSPSREGEQFF
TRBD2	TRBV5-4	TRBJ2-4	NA	TGTGCCAGCAGCTCCGGGACTAGCGGGACTAAAAACATTCAGTACTTC	CASSSGTSGTKNIQYF
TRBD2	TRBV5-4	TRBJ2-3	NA	TGTGCCAGCAGCGCGGGACTAGCGGGGAACACAGATACGCAGTATTTT	CASSAGLAGNTDTQYF
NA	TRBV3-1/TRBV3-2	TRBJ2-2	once	TGTGCCAGCAGCCGTCTGGACTATAACACCGGGGAGCTGTTTTTT	CASSRLDYNTGELFF
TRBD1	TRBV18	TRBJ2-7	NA	TGTGCCAGCTCACCGCAGGGGGCGCTTCCCAACAACGAGCAGTACTTC	CASSPQGALPNNEQYF
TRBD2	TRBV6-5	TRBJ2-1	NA	TGTGCCAGCAGTTACCAACTAGCGGGAATGGGTAATGAGCAGTTCTTC	CASSYQLAGMGNEQFF
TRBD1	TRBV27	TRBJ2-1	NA	TGTGCCAGCAGTCCCCGGACAGGGGGGACGAGCTCCTACAATGAGCAGTTCTTC	CASSPRTGGTSSYNEQFF
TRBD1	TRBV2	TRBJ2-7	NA	TGTGCCAGCAGTGGGGACAGGGTCCACGAGCAGTACTTC	CASSGDRVHEQYF
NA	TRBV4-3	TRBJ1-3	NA	TGCGCCAGCAGCCAAGAGGCAGGGTTGCACACCATATATTTT	CASSQEAGLHTIYF
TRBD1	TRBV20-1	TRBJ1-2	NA	TGCAGTGCTAAGGACAGGGGGGGCTACACCTTC	CSAKDRGGYTF
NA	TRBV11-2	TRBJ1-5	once	TGTGCCAGCAGCTTAGACGGTCATAGCAATCAGCCCCAGCATTTT	CASSLDGHSNQPQHF
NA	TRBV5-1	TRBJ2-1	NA	TGCGCCAGCAGCTTGGTTACAGGGAGCTCCTACAATGAGCAGTTCTTC	CASSLVTGSSYNEQFF
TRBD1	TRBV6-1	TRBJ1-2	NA	TGTGCCAGCAGTGAGGGACAGGGTTTTGGCTACACCTTC	CASSEGQGFGYTF
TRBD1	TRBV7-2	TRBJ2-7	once	TGTGCCAGCAGCTTAGCGAAAGGGGGCGCTTTCTACGAGCAGTACTTC	CASSLAKGGAFYEQYF
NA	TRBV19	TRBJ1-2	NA	TGTGCCAGTAGTACCGGGGTAGGTGGCTACACCTTC	CASSTGVGGYTF
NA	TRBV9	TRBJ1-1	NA	TGTGCCAGCAGCGTAGGTAGGAACACTGAAGCTTTCTTT	CASSVGRNTEAFF
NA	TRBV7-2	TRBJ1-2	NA	TGTGCCAGCAGCTTATTCCCGGGGAACTATGGCTACACCTTC	CASSLFPGNYGYTF
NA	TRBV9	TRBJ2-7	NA	TGTGCCAGCAGCGTAGACGGGAACCCCTACTACGAGCAGTACTTC	CASSVDGNPYYEQYF
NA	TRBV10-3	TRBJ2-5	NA	TGTGCCATCAGTGATTCTAGCTGGGGTAAAGTGGCAGAGACCCAGTACTTC	CAISDSSWGKVAETQYF
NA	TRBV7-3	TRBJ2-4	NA	TGTGCCAGCAGCCTATTGGGTACGGGGGACATTCAGTACTTC	CASSLLGTGDIQYF
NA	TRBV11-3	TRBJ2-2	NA	TGTGCCAGCAGCGTCGGGGCGAACACCGGGGAGCTGTTTTTT	CASSVGANTGELFF
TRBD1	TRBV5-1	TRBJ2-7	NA	TGCGCCAGCAGCCTCGGGACAGGGTCGAGCTCCTACGAGCAGTACTTC	CASSLGTGSSSYEQYF